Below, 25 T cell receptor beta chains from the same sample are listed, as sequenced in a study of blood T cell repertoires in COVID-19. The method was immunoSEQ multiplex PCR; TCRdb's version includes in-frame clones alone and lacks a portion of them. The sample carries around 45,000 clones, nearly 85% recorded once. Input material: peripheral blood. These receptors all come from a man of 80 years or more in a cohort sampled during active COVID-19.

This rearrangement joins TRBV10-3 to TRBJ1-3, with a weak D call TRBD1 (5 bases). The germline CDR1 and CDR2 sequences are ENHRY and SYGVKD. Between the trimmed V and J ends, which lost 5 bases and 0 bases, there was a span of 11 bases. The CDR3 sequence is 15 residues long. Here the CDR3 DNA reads TGTGCCATCAGTTCGACAGATTACTCTGGAAACACCATATATTTT. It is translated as CAISSTDYSGNTIYF.

The CDR3 DNA is TGCGCCAGCCAAGAGCGTAGAAATTCACCCCTCCACTTT. This codes for CASQERRNSPLHF. V usage is TRBV4-1 and J usage is TRBJ1-6, with D hard to call. Per the germline V gene, CDR1 is MGHRA and CDR2 is YSYEKL. Trimming pared 8 bases from V and 7 bases from J, leaving 12 bases between. The CDR3 runs to 13 residues.

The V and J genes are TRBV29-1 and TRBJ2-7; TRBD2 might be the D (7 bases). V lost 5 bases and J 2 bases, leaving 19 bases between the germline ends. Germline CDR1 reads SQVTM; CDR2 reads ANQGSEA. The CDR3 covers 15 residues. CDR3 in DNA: TGCAGCGTTCGGGGAAGCGCGGGGGACACCTACGAGCAGTACTTC. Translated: CSVRGSAGDTYEQYF.

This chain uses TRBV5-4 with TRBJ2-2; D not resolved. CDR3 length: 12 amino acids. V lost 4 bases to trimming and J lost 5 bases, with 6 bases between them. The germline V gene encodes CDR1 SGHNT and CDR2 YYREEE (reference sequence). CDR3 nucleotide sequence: TGTGCCAGCAGCCCCCTGACCGGGGAGCTGTTTTTT. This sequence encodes CASSPLTGELFF.

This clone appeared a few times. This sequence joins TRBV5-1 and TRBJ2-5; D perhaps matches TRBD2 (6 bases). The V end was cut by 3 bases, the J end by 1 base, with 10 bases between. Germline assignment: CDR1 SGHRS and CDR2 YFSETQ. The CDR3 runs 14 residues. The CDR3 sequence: CASSYGTFQETQYF. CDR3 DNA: TGCGCCAGCAGCTACGGGACTTTCCAAGAGACCCAGTACTTC.

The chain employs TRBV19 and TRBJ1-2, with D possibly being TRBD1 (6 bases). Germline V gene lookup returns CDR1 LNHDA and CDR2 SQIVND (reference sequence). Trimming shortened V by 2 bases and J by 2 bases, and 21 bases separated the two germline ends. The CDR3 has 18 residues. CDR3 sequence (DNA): TGTGCCAGTAGTATAATGTTGGACAGCCTAGTTCCAAACTATGGCTACACCTTC. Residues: CASSIMLDSLVPNYGYTF.

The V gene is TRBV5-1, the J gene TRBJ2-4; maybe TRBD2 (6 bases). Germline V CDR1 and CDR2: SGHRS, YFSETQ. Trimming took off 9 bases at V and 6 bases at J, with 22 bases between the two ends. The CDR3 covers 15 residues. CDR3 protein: CATLPIPLGGNIQYF. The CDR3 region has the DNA TGCGCCACCTTACCTATCCCTTTGGGGGGAAACATTCAGTACTTC.

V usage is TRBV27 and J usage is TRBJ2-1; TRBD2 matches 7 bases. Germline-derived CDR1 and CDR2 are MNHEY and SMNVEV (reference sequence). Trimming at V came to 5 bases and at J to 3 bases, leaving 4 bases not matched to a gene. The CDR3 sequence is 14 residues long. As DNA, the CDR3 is TGTGCCAGCAGTAGGAGCGGGGTCTACAATGAGCAGTTCTTC. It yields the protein CASSRSGVYNEQFF.

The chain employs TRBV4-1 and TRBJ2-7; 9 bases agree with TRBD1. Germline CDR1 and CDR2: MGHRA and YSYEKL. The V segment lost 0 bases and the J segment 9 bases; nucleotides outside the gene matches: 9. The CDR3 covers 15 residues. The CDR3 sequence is CASSQDGTGPLRQYF. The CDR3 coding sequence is TGCGCCAGCAGCCAAGACGGGACAGGGCCCCTAAGGCAGTACTTC.

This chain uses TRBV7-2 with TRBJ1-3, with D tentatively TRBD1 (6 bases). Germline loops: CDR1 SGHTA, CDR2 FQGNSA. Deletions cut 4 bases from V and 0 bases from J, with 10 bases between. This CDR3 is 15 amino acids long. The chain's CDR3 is CASSSRQVSGNTIYF. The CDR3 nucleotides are TGTGCCAGCAGCTCAAGACAGGTCTCTGGAAACACCATATATTTT.

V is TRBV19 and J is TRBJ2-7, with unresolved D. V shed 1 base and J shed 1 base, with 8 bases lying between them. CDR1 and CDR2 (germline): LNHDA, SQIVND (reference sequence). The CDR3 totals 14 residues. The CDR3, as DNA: TGTGCCAGTAGTATAGCCCTCTATTCCTACGAGCAGTACTTC. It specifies CASSIALYSYEQYF.

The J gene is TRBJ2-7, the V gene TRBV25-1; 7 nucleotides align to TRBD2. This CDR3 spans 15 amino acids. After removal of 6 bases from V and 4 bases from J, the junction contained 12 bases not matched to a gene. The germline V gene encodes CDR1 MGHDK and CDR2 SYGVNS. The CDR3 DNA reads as TGTGCCAGCAGGCCTGGCGGGAGCGGAGGGTACGAGCAGTACTTC. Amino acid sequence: CASRPGGSGGYEQYF.

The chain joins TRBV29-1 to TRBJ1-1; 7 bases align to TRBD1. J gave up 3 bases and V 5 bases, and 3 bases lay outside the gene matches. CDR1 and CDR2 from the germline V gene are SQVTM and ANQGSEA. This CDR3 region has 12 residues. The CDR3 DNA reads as TGCAGCGTTCAGACAGGGCACACTGAAGCTTTCTTT. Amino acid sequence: CSVQTGHTEAFF. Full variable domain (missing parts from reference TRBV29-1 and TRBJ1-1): SAVISQKPSRDICQRGTSLTIQCQVDSQVTMMFWYRQQPGQSLTLIATANQGSEATYESGFVIDKFPISRPNLTFSTLTVSNMSPEDSSIYLCSVQTGHTEAFFGQGTRLTVV.

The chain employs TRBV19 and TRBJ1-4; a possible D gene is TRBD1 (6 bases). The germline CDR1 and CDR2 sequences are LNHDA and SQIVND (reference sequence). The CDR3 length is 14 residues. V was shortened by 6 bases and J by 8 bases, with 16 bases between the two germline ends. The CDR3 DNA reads TGTGCCAGTAGGCCCAACAGGGTATGGGAAAAACTGTTTTTT. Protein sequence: CASRPNRVWEKLFF.

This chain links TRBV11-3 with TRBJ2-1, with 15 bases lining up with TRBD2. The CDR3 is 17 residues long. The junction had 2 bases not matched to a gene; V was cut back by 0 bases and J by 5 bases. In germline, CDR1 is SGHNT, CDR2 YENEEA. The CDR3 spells CASSLDGLAGGNNEQFF. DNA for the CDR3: TGTGCCAGCAGCTTAGATGGACTAGCGGGAGGGAACAATGAGCAGTTCTTC.

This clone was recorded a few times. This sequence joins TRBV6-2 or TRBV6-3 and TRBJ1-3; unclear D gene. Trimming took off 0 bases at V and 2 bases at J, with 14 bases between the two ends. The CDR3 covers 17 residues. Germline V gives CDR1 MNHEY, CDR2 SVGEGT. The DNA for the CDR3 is TGTGCCAGCAGTTACTCCGGTCTTCGTGTCCCTGGAAACACCATATATTTT. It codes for CASSYSGLRVPGNTIYF.

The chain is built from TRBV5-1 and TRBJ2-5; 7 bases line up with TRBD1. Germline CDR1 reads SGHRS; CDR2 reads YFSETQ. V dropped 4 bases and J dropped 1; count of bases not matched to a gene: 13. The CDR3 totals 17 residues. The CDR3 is CASSPMKVGGVQETQYF. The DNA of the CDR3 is TGCGCCAGCAGCCCAATGAAGGTAGGGGGCGTCCAAGAGACCCAGTACTTC.

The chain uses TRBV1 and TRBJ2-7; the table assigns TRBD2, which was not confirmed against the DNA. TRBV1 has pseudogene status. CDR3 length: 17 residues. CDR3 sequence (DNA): TGCACCAGCAGCCGGGAGGGCTTAGCGGGAGAGGCCTACGAGCAGTACTTC. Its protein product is CTSSREGLAGEAYEQYF.

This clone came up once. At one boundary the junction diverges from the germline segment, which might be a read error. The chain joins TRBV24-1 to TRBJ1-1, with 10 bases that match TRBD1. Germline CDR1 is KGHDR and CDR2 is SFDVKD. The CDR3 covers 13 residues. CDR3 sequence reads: CATSGGQGQGILF. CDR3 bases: TGTGCCACCAGTGGGGGGCAGGGACAGGGGATCTTATTT.

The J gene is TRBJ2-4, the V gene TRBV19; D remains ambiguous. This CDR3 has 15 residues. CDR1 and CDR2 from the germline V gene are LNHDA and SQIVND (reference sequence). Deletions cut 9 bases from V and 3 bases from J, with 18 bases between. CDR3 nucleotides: TGTGCCAGCCAACATACTGGGCAAGACAAAAACATTCAGTACTTC. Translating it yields CASQHTGQDKNIQYF.

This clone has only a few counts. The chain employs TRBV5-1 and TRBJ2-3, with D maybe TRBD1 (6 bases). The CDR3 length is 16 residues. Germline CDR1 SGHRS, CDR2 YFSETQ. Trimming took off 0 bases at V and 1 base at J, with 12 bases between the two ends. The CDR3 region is CASSLDYAGGTDTQYF. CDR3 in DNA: TGCGCCAGCAGCTTGGACTACGCAGGGGGCACAGATACGCAGTATTTT. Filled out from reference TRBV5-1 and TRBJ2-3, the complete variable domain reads KAGVTQTPRYLIKTRGQQVTLSCSPISGHRSVSWYQQTPGQGLQFLFEYFSETQRNKGNFPGRFSGRQFSNSRSEMNVSTLELGDSALYLCASSLDYAGGTDTQYFGPGTRLTVL.

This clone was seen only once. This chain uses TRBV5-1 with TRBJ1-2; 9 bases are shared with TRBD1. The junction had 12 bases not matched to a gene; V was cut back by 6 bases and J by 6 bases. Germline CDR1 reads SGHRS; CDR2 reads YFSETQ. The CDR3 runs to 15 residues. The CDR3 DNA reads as TGCGCCAGCACCTCGTCGGACAGGGGAGGGGATGGCTACACCTTC. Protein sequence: CASTSSDRGGDGYTF.

CDR3 DNA sequence: TGCGCCAGCTCAGACAATTTGAACACTGAAGCTTTCTTT. It yields the protein CASSDNLNTEAFF. The chain employs TRBV5-1 and TRBJ1-1; the D is unclear. The V gene's germline CDR1 is SGHRS and CDR2 YFSETQ. The V and J ends lost 7 bases and 0 bases respectively, with 10 bases between them. The CDR3 loop spans 13 amino acids.

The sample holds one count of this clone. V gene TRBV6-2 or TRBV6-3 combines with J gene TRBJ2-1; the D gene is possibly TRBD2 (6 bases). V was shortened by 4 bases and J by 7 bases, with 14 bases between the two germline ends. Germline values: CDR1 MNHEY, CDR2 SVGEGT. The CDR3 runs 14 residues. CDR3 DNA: TGTGCCAGCAGTTCAGCGTGGGGGAGGAATGAGCAGTTCTTC. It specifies CASSSAWGRNEQFF.

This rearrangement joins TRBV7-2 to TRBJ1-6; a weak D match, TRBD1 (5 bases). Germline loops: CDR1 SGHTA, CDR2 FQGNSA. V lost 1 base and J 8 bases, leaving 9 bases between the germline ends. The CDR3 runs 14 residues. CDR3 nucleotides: TGTGCCAGCAGCTTAGGCAGGGTAGATTCACCCCTCCACTTT. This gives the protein CASSLGRVDSPLHF.